These 11 T cell receptor beta chains came from one sample sequenced in a study of T-cell reconstitution after alpha-beta-depleted transplantation in children. It was with unique molecular identifiers that the TCRbeta library was prepared. TCRdb itself ran the PCR reads through MiXCR, one entry per CDR3 protein. The sample records about 980,000 distinct CDR3 sequences, roughly 29% being singletons. This sample comprised PBMCs, mostly from graft donor cells, obtained 360 days after TCRalphabeta/CD19-depleted stem cell transplant. Receptor source: a boy under two years old who had a stem cell transplant for SCID, so the T cells may come from the graft donor.

This rearrangement joins TRBV9 to TRBJ1-5; D is undetermined. V dropped 4 bases and J dropped 6 bases, with 5 bases sitting between them. The CDR3 has 11 residues. CDR1 SGDLS and CDR2 YYNGEE come from the germline V gene. CDR3 loop: CASSIRQPQHF. The CDR3, as DNA: TGTGCCAGCAGCATTCGTCAGCCCCAGCATTTT.

Notes on this clonotype: At one boundary the junction diverges from the germline segment, which might be a read error. The chain carries TRBV12-3 or TRBV12-4 and TRBJ1-2, with unresolved D. The CDR3 spans 10 residues. The CDR3 protein is CASSLWAVSF. The CDR3 DNA reads as TGTGCCAGCAGTTTATGGGCCGTGAGCTTC.

This clonotype was counted a few times. The CDR3 reads CASSAGTMNTEAFF. The CDR3 nucleotides read TGTGCCAGCAGTGCCGGGACCATGAACACTGAAGCTTTCTTT. V usage is TRBV28 and J usage is TRBJ1-1; a weak D match, TRBD1 (5 bases). This CDR3 has 14 amino acids. Germline CDR1 and CDR2: MDHEN and SYDVKM. Trimming took off 5 bases at V and 0 bases at J, with 10 bases between the two ends.

A word on this clonotype: A read error may explain this, as a much larger clone is one base away. V gene TRBV12-3 or TRBV12-4 combines with J gene TRBJ2-2, with 9 bases fitting TRBD1. J lost 3 bases, V lost 4 bases, and 0 bases had no gene match. The CDR3 runs 14 residues. CDR3 nucleotide sequence: TGTGCCAGCAGTTGGGACAGGGACACCGGGGAGCTGTTTTTT. Its protein product is CASSWDRDTGELFF.

This chain links TRBV7-9 with TRBJ2-5, with D perhaps matching TRBD2 (7 bases). The CDR3 loop spans 17 amino acids. V was trimmed by 2 bases and J by 0 bases, leaving 16 bases between them. Germline V gene sequence: CDR1 SEHNR, CDR2 FQNEAQ (reference sequence). CDR3 DNA: TGTGCCAGCAGCTTACGGGGCGGGGGCCCGTACCAAGAGACCCAGTACTTC. Its protein product is CASSLRGGGPYQETQYF.

This clonotype was detected a few times. The chain recombines TRBV20-1 with TRBJ2-5, with 12 bases identical to TRBD2. Germline V gene sequence: CDR1 DFQATT, CDR2 SNEGSKA (reference sequence). Trimming cost V 5 bases and J 1 base; bases outside gene matches: 11. The CDR3 sequence is 17 residues long. CDR3 region: CSALRWTSGDLQETQYF. The CDR3, as DNA: TGCAGTGCTCTAAGATGGACTAGCGGGGACCTCCAAGAGACCCAGTACTTC.

The chain recombines TRBV5-1 with TRBJ2-2; TRBD2 agrees at 7 bases. Per germline, CDR1 SGHRS and CDR2 YFSETQ. The CDR3 extends over 17 amino acids. Trimming at V came to 0 bases and at J to 0 bases, leaving 5 bases not matched to a gene. The CDR3 sequence: CASSLAGTTPNTGELFF. The CDR3 region has the DNA TGCGCCAGCAGCTTGGCCGGGACTACCCCGAACACCGGGGAGCTGTTTTTT.

A few counts support this clonotype. The chain is built from TRBV12-3 or TRBV12-4 and TRBJ2-3; 9 nucleotides line up with TRBD2. V shed 2 bases, J shed 6 bases, and the junction held 9 bases outside the gene matches. This CDR3 region has 16 residues. CDR3 residues: CASSLMVAGAADTQYF. In DNA form, the CDR3 reads TGTGCCAGCAGTTTAATGGTAGCGGGAGCGGCGGATACGCAGTATTTT.

V gene TRBV5-1 combines with J gene TRBJ2-3; D might be TRBD2 (6 bases). Deletions cut 1 base from V and 4 bases from J, with 16 bases between. The V gene's germline CDR1 is SGHRS and CDR2 YFSETQ. This CDR3 comprises 16 residues. This CDR3 reads CASSLFTTGEADTQYF. In nucleotides, the CDR3 is TGCGCCAGCAGCTTGTTTACCACGGGAGAGGCAGATACGCAGTATTTT.

This clonotype was counted between two and nine times. The V gene is TRBV19, the J gene TRBJ2-1, with TRBD2 identical over 11 bases. Unmatched junction bases numbered 10, after V lost 4 bases and J lost 5 bases. The CDR3 consists of 17 residues. Germline loops: CDR1 LNHDA, CDR2 SQIVND (reference sequence). DNA of the CDR3: TGTGCCAGTAGTAGCCGTGGTAGCGGGGGGGCCAACAATGAGCAGTTCTTC. This encodes CASSSRGSGGANNEQFF.

This chain joins TRBV3-1 and TRBJ2-7; D perhaps matches TRBD2 (6 bases). With 1 base removed from V and 6 bases from J, the gap between germline ends came to 16 bases. The germline CDR1 and CDR2 sequences are LGHDT and YNNKEL (reference sequence). The length of the CDR3 is 15 residues. The CDR3 bases are TGTGCCAGCAGCCAAGGAACACTAGCAGTCTCCGAGCAGTACTTC. Amino acids: CASSQGTLAVSEQYF.